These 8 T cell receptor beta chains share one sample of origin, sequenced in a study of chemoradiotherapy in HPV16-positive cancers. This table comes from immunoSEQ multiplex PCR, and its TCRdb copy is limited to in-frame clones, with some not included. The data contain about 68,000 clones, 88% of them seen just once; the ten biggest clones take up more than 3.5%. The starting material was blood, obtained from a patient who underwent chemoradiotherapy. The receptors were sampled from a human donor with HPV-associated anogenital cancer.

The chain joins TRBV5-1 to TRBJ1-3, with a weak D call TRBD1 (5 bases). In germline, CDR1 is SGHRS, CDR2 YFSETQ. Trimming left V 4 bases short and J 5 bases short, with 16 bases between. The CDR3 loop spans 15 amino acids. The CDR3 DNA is TGCGCCAGCAGCAGGGACGGAGGTCCACGAAACACCATATATTTT. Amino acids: CASSRDGGPRNTIYF.

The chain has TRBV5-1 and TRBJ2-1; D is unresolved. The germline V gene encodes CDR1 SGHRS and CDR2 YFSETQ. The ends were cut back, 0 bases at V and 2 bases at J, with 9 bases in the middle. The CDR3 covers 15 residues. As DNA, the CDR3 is TGCGCCAGCAGCTTGGCCCCGGAAGCCTACAATGAGCAGTTCTTC. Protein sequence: CASSLAPEAYNEQFF.

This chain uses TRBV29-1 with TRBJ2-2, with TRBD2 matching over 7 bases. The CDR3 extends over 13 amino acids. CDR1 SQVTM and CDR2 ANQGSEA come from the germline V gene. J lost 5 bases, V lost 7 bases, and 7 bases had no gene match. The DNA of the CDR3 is TGCAGCGCTTCGACTAGCCTTACCGGGGAGCTGTTTTTT. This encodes CSASTSLTGELFF.

The CDR3 is CASSTQQGSYEQFF. The CDR3 nucleotides read TGTGCCAGCAGTACCCAACAGGGGTCCTATGAGCAGTTCTTC. V is TRBV6-5 and J is TRBJ2-1; TRBD1 matches 7 bases. This CDR3 region has 14 residues. The germline V gene encodes CDR1 MNHEY and CDR2 SVGAGI. V was pared by 5 bases and J by 8 bases, with 9 bases of the junction left unmatched.

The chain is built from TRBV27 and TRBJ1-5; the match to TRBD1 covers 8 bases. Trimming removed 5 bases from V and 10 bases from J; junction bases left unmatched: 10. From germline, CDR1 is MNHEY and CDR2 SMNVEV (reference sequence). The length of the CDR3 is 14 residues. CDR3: CASSPRQGTLPQHF. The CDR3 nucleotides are TGTGCCAGCAGTCCCAGACAGGGGACCCTTCCCCAGCATTTT.

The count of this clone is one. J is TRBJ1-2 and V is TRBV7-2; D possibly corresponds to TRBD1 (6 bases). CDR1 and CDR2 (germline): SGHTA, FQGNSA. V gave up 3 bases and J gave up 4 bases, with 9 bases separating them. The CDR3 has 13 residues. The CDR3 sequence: CASSFGGVYGYTF. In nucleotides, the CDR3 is TGTGCCAGCAGCTTCGGGGGCGTCTATGGCTACACCTTC.

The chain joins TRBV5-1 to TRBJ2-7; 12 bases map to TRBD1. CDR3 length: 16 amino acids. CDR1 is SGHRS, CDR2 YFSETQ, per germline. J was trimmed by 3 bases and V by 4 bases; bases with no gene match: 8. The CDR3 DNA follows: TGCGCCAGCAGCGCCGCCGGGACAGGGGGCGACTACGAGCAGTACTTC. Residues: CASSAAGTGGDYEQYF.

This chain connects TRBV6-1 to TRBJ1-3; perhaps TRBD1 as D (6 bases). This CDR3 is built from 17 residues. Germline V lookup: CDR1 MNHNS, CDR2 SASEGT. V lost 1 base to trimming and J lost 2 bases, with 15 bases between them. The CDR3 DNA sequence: TGTGCCAGCAGTGAAGAAGGAAAGGACAGAGCTGGAAACACCATATATTTT. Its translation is CASSEEGKDRAGNTIYF.